The 3 T cell receptor beta chains below were found in one sample sequenced in a study of blood T cell repertoires in COVID-19. This table comes from immunoSEQ multiplex PCR, and its TCRdb copy is limited to in-frame clones, with some not included. The profile covers a few hundred thousand clones, with 75% to 90% appearing a single time and around 8% taken by the ten largest. Material for sequencing was PBMCs or T cells enriched from blood (not recorded which). Receptors originate from a woman aged 60-70 years who had recovered from COVID-19.

This chain connects TRBV9 to TRBJ2-5; TRBD2 is a possible D gene (6 bases). From germline, CDR1 is SGDLS and CDR2 YYNGEE. The CDR3 length is 16 residues. V was pared by 0 bases and J by 5 bases, with 17 bases between. For the CDR3, the DNA is TGTGCCAGCAGCGTAGCGGCGGGGAGTTTTGGGGAGACCCAGTACTTC. Encoded protein: CASSVAAGSFGETQYF.

This chain links TRBV28 with TRBJ1-2, with 12 bases matching TRBD1. Germline V lookup: CDR1 MDHEN, CDR2 SYDVKM. There are 14 residues in the CDR3. V was clipped by 6 bases and J by 4 bases; unmatched bases: 3. CDR3 sequence reads: CASRGQGAFYGYTF. CDR3 DNA: TGTGCCAGCAGGGGACAGGGGGCATTCTATGGCTACACCTTC.

The gene calls are TRBV11-2 and TRBJ1-1; 7 positions match TRBD1. Germline V gives CDR1 SGHAT, CDR2 FQNNGV. There are 15 residues in the CDR3. J lost 4 bases, V lost 5 bases, and 10 bases had no gene match. The CDR3 nucleotides read TGTGCCAGCAGCCCCCGACAGGGCCGAGGCACTGAAGCTTTCTTT. Translation gives CASSPRQGRGTEAFF. Using reference TRBV11-2 and TRBJ1-1 for the parts outside the CDR3, the full variable domain is EAGVAQSPRYKIIEKRQSVAFWCNPISGHATLYWYQQILGQGPKLLIQFQNNGVVDDSQLPKDRFSAERLKGVDSTLKIQPAKLEDSAVYLCASSPRQGRGTEAFFGQGTRLTVV.